This T cell receptor (beta chain) originates from a study of T cell repertoires in cytomegalovirus infection. Study at large: CMV infection and matching HLA type were both indicated by public TCR beta signatures.

On this clonotype: Its antigen is currently unknown.

Looked up from germline, CDR1 is LNHNV and CDR2 is YYDKDF (reference sequence). With 3 bases clipped from V and 0 bases from J, the junction kept 8 bases outside the gene matches. The CDR3 length is 17 residues. TCRdb called the reads again in MiXCR, with one record for every CDR3 protein. The sample has 700,000 to 850,000 distinct CDR3 sequences, approximately 32% seen once. Overall study results and limits: Clonotype analysis showed dominance of the ex vivo response by HLA-C-restricted CMV-specific TCR beta clonotypes. Cumulative frequency (of public TCR beta family members) identified carriers of CMV plus the relevant HLA.

Sequenced material: cultured CD8+ T cells from PBMCs, taken from culture after CMV antigen stimulation. The receptor was isolated from a human donor in good health (CMV status not recorded). Some clones in this sample may be carry-over from other donors' samples. This chain joins TRBV15 and TRBJ2-1, with 7 positions matching TRBD2. The CDR3 loop is CATSRGERGSSYNEQFF. CDR3 nucleotides: TGTGCCACCAGCAGGGGGGAGCGGGGTAGCTCCTACAATGAGCAGTTCTTC. Drawing the rest from reference TRBV15 and TRBJ2-1, the complete variable domain is DAMVIQNPRYQVTQFGKPVTLSCSQTLNHNVMYWYQQKSSQAPKLLFHYYDKDFNNEADTPDNFQSRRPNTSFCFLDIRSPGLGDTAMYLCATSRGERGSSYNEQFFGPGTRLTVL.